The 11 T cell receptor beta chains in this list originate from one sample, sequenced in a study of vaccination and CD4 T cells after COVID-19. Noted time point: late sampling 161 to 241 days after vaccination in a few convalescent patients. Sample treatment: approximately nine-day PBMC culture with coronavirus spike peptide pools or control peptides (ViraFEST assay). Researchers used the Oncomine TCR Beta short-read assay to sequence DNA from cultured CD4+ T cells. TCRdb re-called the PCR reads with MiXCR, one entry per CDR3 protein. The sample holds roughly 15,000 distinct CDR3 sequences, about 50% seen once. Which antigens these TCRs recognize remains unknown. This material consisted of CD4+ T cells from blood, cultured in vitro, taken about 7 months after SARS-CoV-2 vaccination. These receptor sequences come from a human donor who had recovered from COVID-19.

This chain joins TRBV18 and TRBJ1-2, with D unclear. The germline V gene has CDR1 KGHSH and CDR2 LQKENI. Trimming pared 1 base from V and 4 bases from J, leaving 7 bases between. The CDR3 spans 13 residues. The CDR3 region is CASSPQDAYGYTF. CDR3 DNA sequence: TGTGCCAGCTCACCACAGGATGCCTATGGCTACACCTTC. The entire variable domain, with the rest obtained from reference TRBV18 and TRBJ1-2, is as follows: NAGVMQNPRHLVRRRGQEARLRCSPMKGHSHVYWYRQLPEEGLKFMVYLQKENIIDESGMPKERFSAEFPKEGPSILRIQQVVRGDSAAYFCASSPQDAYGYTFGSGTRLTVV.

The chain employs TRBV5-1 and TRBJ2-1, with TRBD2 matching over 9 bases. Germline CDR1 reads SGHRS; CDR2 reads YFSETQ. The V segment lost 0 bases and the J segment 4 bases; nucleotides outside the gene matches: 2. CDR3 length equals 15 residues. CDR3 nucleotides: TGCGCCAGCAGCTTGGTGGCGGGAGGGTACAATGAGCAGTTCTTC. This gives the protein CASSLVAGGYNEQFF.

The V gene is TRBV7-2, the J gene TRBJ2-5; unclear D gene. The CDR3 has 12 amino acids. Germline V gene data show CDR1 as SGHTA and CDR2 as FQGNSA. The germline V and J ends were trimmed by 3 bases and 7 bases, with 9 bases remaining between them. The CDR3 region is CASSLRVGTQYF. Here the CDR3 DNA reads TGTGCCAGCAGCTTGCGAGTAGGGACCCAGTACTTC. The full variable domain, in which reference TRBV7-2 and TRBJ2-5 provide the parts outside the CDR3, is GAGVSQSPSNKVTEKGKDVELRCDPISGHTALYWYRQSLGQGLEFLIYFQGNSAPDKSGLPSDRFSAERTGGSVSTLTIQRTQQEDSAVYLCASSLRVGTQYFGPGTRLLVL.

This clonotype has more than one count but fewer than ten. The V gene is TRBV20-1, the J gene TRBJ2-4, with 11 bases lining up with TRBD2. The CDR3 is 15 amino acids. In germline, CDR1 is DFQATT, CDR2 SNEGSKA (reference sequence). Trimming cost V 5 bases and J 1 base; bases outside gene matches: 4. The DNA for the CDR3 is TGCAGTGCTCCGTCTAGCGGGGGGGCCAAAAACATTCAGTACTTC. Translating it yields CSAPSSGGAKNIQYF.

The chain links TRBV10-3 to TRBJ2-2; 10 positions agree with TRBD2. This CDR3 is 18 amino acids long. Trimming took 6 bases from V and 5 from J; bases not matched to a gene: 15. The germline V gene encodes CDR1 ENHRY and CDR2 SYGVKD. CDR3 DNA sequence: TGTGCCATCAGCCAAACTCCATCTAGCGGGAGTATAACCGGGGAGCTGTTTTTT. This translates into CAISQTPSSGSITGELFF.

The rearrangement uses TRBV2 and TRBJ1-1; possibly TRBD1 for D (6 bases). The CDR3 has 14 amino acids. V lost 6 bases and J 0 bases, leaving 11 bases between the germline ends. The germline CDR1 and CDR2 sequences are SNHLY and FYNNEI. The CDR3 DNA is TGTGCCAGCAGCACACAGGGACTGAACACTGAAGCTTTCTTT. Encoded protein: CASSTQGLNTEAFF.

This clonotype turned up a few times. The J gene is TRBJ2-2, the V gene TRBV15, with D possibly TRBD1 on 5 matching bases. V was clipped by 1 base and J by 5 bases, with 11 bases between them. The CDR3 runs to 15 residues. In germline, CDR1 is LNHNV, CDR2 YYDKDF (reference sequence). CDR3 protein: CATSRGTQGTGELFF. The DNA of the CDR3 is TGTGCCACCAGCAGAGGGACCCAGGGTACCGGGGAGCTGTTTTTT.

This sequence joins TRBV7-3 and TRBJ2-3, with D unresolved. The CDR3 spans 14 residues. Trimming removed 1 base from V and 1 base from J, with 6 bases in between. Germline V gives CDR1 SGHTA, CDR2 FQGTGA. CDR3 nucleotides: TGTGCCAGCAGCTTAAGACCCCGCACAGATACGCAGTATTTT. Translating it yields CASSLRPRTDTQYF. The entire variable domain, with the rest obtained from reference TRBV7-3 and TRBJ2-3, is as follows: GAGVSQTPSNKVTEKGKYVELRCDPISGHTALYWYRQSLGQGPEFLIYFQGTGAADDSGLPNDRFFAVRPEGSVSTLKIQRTERGDSAVYLCASSLRPRTDTQYFGPGTRLTVL.

The rearrangement uses TRBV7-9 and TRBJ2-7; TRBD2 matches at 8 bases. With 5 bases clipped from V and 1 base from J, the junction kept 13 bases outside the gene matches. The CDR3 has 17 amino acids. Germline CDR1 is SEHNR and CDR2 is FQNEAQ (reference sequence). CDR3 protein: CASSHPSRPSGSYEQYF. As DNA, the CDR3 is TGTGCCAGCAGCCATCCATCCAGGCCTAGCGGGTCCTACGAGCAGTACTTC.

The gene calls are TRBV7-2 and TRBJ1-2; D is undetermined. Deletions cut 3 bases from V and 3 bases from J, with 5 bases between. Germline V CDR1 and CDR2: SGHTA, FQGNSA. The CDR3 has 12 residues. CDR3 DNA sequence: TGTGCCAGCAGCTTGGGGTACTATGGCTACACCTTC. Amino acid sequence: CASSLGYYGYTF.

V is TRBV7-3 and J is TRBJ2-3; 10 bases are a match to TRBD2. Germline V gene data show CDR1 as SGHTA and CDR2 as FQGTGA. The CDR3 is made up of 16 amino acids. V dropped 6 bases and J dropped 3; count of bases not matched to a gene: 9. CDR3 residues: CASSKGLASRTDTQYF. CDR3 in DNA: TGTGCCAGCAGTAAGGGACTAGCGAGCCGGACAGATACGCAGTATTTT.